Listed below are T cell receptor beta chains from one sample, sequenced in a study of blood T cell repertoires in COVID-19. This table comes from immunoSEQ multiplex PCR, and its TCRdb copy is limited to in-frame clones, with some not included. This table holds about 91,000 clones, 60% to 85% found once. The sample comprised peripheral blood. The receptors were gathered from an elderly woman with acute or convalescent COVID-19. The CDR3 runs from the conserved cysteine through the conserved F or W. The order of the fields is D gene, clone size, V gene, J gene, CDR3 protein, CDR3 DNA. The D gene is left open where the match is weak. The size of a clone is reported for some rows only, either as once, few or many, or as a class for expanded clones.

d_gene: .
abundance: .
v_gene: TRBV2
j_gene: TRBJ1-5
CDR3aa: CASRAGTLGQPQHF
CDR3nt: TGTGCCAGCAGGGCCGGGACATTGGGTCAGCCCCAGCATTTT

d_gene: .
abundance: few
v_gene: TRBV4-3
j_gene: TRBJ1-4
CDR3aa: CASSQEGTFEKLFF
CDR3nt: TGCGCCAGCAGCCAAGAGGGGACATTTGAAAAACTGTTTTTT

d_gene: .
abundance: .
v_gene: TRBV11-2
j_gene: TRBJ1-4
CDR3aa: CASSSPAVRRKLFF
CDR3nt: TGTGCCAGCAGCTCCCCGGCGGTTAGGAGAAAACTGTTTTTT

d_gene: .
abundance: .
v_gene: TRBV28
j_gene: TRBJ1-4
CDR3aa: CASSLADSLSEKLFF
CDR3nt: TGTGCCAGCAGTTTGGCCGACAGTCTGAGTGAAAAACTGTTTTTT

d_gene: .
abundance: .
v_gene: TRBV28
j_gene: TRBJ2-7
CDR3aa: CASSPGLRRYEQYF
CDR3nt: TGTGCCAGCAGTCCGGGACTCAGACGCTACGAGCAGTACTTC

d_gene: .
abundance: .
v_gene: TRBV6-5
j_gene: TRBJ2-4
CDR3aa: CARRYGTHEGENIQYF
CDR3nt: TGTGCCAGGAGGTACGGGACTCACGAAGGGGAAAACATTCAGTACTTC

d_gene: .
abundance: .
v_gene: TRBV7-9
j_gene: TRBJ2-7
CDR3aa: CASSQMGLLYEQYF
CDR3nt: TGTGCCAGCAGCCAAATGGGACTGCTCTACGAGCAGTACTTC

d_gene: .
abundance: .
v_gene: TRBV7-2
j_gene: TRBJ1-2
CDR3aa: CASSLAGGYGYTF
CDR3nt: TGTGCCAGCAGCTTAGCAGGGGGCTATGGCTACACCTTC

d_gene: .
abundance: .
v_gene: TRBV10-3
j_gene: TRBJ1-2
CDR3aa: CAINPQGMGNYGYTF
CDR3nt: TGTGCCATCAACCCGCAGGGGATGGGCAACTATGGCTACACCTTC

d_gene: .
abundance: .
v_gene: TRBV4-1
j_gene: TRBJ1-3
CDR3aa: CASSQERNSGNTIYF
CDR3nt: TGCGCCAGCAGCCAAGAGAGAAATTCTGGAAACACCATATATTTT

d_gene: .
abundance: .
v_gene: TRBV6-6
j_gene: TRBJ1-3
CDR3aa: CASSYSGSSGNTIYF
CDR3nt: TGTGCCAGCAGTTACTCGGGGAGCTCTGGAAACACCATATATTTT

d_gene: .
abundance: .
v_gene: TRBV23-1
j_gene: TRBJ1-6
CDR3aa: CASSQRALSPLHF
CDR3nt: TGCGCCAGCAGTCAAAGAGCCCTTTCACCCCTCCACTTT

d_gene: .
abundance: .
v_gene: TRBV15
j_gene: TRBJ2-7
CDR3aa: CATSRDFPSYEQYF
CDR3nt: TGTGCCACCAGCAGAGATTTCCCGAGCTACGAGCAGTACTTC

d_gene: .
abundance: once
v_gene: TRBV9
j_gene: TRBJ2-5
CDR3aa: CASSVGVVPETQYF
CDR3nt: TGTGCCAGCAGCGTAGGAGTAGTACCAGAGACCCAGTACTTC

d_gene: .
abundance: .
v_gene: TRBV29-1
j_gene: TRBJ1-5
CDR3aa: CSVGTGLKPQHF
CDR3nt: TGCAGCGTCGGCACAGGGCTGAAGCCCCAGCATTTT

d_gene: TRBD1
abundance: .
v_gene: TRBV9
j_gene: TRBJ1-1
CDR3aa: CASSVTGVMNTEAFF
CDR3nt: TGTGCCAGCAGCGTTACAGGGGTCATGAACACTGAAGCTTTCTTT

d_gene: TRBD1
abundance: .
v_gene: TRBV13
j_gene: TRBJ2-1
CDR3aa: CASSLDRGSYNEQFF
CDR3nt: TGTGCCAGCAGCCTGGACAGGGGATCCTACAATGAGCAGTTCTTC

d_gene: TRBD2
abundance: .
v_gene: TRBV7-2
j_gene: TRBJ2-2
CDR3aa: CASSRNGLAGAGTGELFF
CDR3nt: TGTGCCAGCAGCCGCAATGGACTAGCGGGGGCCGGCACCGGGGAGCTGTTTTTT

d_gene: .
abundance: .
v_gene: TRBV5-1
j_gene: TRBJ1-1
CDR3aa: CASSSNLNTEAFF
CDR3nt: TGCGCCAGCAGCTCCAATTTGAACACTGAAGCTTTCTTT

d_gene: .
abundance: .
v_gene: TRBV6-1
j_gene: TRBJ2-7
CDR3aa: CASSEWPQEAYEQYF
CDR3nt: TGTGCCAGCAGTGAATGGCCCCAGGAGGCCTACGAGCAGTACTTC

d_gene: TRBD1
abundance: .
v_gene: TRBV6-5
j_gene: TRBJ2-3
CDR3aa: CASSRQGATDTQYF
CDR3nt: TGTGCCAGCAGTCGACAGGGGGCCACAGATACGCAGTATTTT

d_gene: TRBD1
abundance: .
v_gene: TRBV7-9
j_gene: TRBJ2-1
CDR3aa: CASSPQGARYEQFF
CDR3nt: TGTGCCAGCAGCCCGCAGGGGGCTCGGTATGAGCAGTTCTTC

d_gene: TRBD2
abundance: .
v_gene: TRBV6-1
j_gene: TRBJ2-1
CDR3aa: CASSEAMTSGSSYNEQFF
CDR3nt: TGTGCCAGCAGTGAAGCAATGACTAGCGGGAGCTCCTACAATGAGCAGTTCTTC

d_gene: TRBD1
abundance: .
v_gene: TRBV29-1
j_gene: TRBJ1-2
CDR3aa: CSVHRTGMGYGYTF
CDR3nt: TGCAGCGTTCATAGGACAGGGATGGGCTATGGCTACACCTTC

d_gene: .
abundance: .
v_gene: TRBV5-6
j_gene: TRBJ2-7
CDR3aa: CASSLVVSGSYEQYF
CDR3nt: TGTGCCAGCAGCTTGGTGGTTAGCGGCTCCTACGAGCAGTACTTC

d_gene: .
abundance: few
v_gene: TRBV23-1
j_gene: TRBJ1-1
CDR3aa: CASWEDEAFF
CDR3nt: TGCGCCAGTTGGGAGGATGAAGCTTTCTTT